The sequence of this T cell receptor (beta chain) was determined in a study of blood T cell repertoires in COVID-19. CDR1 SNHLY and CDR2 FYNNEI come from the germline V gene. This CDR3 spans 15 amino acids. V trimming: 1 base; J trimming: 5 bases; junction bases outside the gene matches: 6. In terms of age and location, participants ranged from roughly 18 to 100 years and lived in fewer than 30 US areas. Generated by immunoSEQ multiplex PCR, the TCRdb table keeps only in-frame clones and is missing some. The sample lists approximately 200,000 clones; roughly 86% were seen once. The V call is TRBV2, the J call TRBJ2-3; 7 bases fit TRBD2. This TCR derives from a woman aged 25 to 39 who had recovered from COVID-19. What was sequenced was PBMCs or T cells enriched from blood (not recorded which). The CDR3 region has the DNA TGTGCCAGCAGTGAAGTGGGCGGCGGGAGAGATACGCAGTATTTT. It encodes CASSEVGGGRDTQYF.